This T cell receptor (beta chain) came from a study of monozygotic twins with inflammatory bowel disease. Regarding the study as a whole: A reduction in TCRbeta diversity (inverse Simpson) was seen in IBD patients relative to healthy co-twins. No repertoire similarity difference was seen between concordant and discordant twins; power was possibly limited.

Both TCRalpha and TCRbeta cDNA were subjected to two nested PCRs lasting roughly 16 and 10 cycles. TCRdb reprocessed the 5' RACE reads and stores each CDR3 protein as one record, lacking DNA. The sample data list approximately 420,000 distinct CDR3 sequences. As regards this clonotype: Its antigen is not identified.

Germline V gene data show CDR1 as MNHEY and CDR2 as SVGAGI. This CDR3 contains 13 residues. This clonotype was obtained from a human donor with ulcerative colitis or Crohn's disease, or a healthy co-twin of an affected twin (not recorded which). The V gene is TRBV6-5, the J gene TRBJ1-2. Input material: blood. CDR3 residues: CASSSGTYNGYTF.